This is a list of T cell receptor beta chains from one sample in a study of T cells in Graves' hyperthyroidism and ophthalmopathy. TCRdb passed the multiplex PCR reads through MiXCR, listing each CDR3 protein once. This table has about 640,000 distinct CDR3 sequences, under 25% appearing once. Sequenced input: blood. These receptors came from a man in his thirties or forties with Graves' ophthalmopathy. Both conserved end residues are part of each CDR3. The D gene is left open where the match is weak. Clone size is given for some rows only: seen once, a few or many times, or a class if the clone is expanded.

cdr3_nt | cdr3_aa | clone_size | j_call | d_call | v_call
TGTGCCAGCAGCTTGTACAGGGGAAGAATGGACAATGAGCAGTTCTTC | CASSLYRGRMDNEQFF | many | TRBJ2-1 | TRBD1 | TRBV5-5
TGTGCCAGCAGCTTAGAGAGCCTAGCGGGAGGGTCTTACAATGAGCAGTTCTTC | CASSLESLAGGSYNEQFF | - | TRBJ2-1 | TRBD2 | TRBV7-2
TGTGCCAGCAGCGAGAGTCAGGGGTTGAACATTCAGTACTTC | CASSESQGLNIQYF | - | TRBJ2-4 | - | TRBV7-9
TGTGCCAGCAGTGGAGAAGCGGGGGAGACCCAGTACTTC | CASSGEAGETQYF | many | TRBJ2-5 | TRBD2 | TRBV2
TGTCCCAGCAGCTTATACCAGGGGAACACTGAAGCTTTCTTT | CPSSLYQGNTEAFF | - | TRBJ1-1 | - | TRBV7-2
TGTGCCAGCTCGTCTAGACAGGCAACTAATGAAAAACTGTTTTTT | CASSSRQATNEKLFF | - | TRBJ1-4 | - | TRBV5-8
TGTGCCAGCAACCCAATCGGGACTGAGTACGAGCAGTACTTC | CASNPIGTEYEQYF | many | TRBJ2-7 | - | TRBV28
TGCAGTGCTCGAAAGCAGCAAGAGACCCAGTACTTC | CSARKQQETQYF | - | TRBJ2-5 | - | TRBV20-1
TGTGCCAGCAGCTTAGGATCCAGGGCCGGAGATACGCAGTATTTT | CASSLGSRAGDTQYF | few | TRBJ2-3 | - | TRBV13
TGCGCCAGCAGCCAAGAGTGGACGGCCACCGGGGAGCTGTTTTTT | CASSQEWTATGELFF | - | TRBJ2-2 | - | TRBV4-1
TGTGCCAGTAGTATCGGCAGCTACGAGCAGTACTTC | CASSIGSYEQYF | few | TRBJ2-7 | - | TRBV19
TGTGCCAGCAGTTATATGGACAGGGGGACTGAAGCTTTCTTT | CASSYMDRGTEAFF | few | TRBJ1-1 | TRBD1 | TRBV6-2/TRBV6-3
TGCAGCGTCCGGAGCGGGGCACGCACCGGGGAGCTGTTTTTT | CSVRSGARTGELFF | few | TRBJ2-2 | TRBD2 | TRBV29-1
TGTGCCATCAGTGAGTCTTTCGGGGCCAATCAGCCCCAGCATTTT | CAISESFGANQPQHF | - | TRBJ1-5 | - | TRBV10-3
TGTGCCTGGAGTGTAAACCCATTCTACTCTGGGGCCAACGTCCTGACTTTC | CAWSVNPFYSGANVLTF | - | TRBJ2-6 | - | TRBV30
TGCGCCAGCAGTCCCAACCCGGGACTTAGCACAGATACGCAGTATTTT | CASSPNPGLSTDTQYF | few | TRBJ2-3 | - | TRBV4-1
TGTGCCTGGAGAGGGGTTGTGGGTTCACCCCTCCACTTT | CAWRGVVGSPLHF | few | TRBJ1-6 | - | TRBV30
TGTGCCAGTAGTACCATCGGGCCCGGATCAGAGACCCAGTACTTC | CASSTIGPGSETQYF | few | TRBJ2-5 | - | TRBV19
TGTGCCAGCAGTCCGCCGACTAGCTCTTCCTACGAGCAGTACTTC | CASSPPTSSSYEQYF | few | TRBJ2-7 | TRBD2 | TRBV6-2/TRBV6-3
TGTGCCAGCAGTTTATATCAGGGGTCAGAGACCCAGTACTTC | CASSLYQGSETQYF | few | TRBJ2-5 | - | TRBV27
TGTGCCAGCAGTTACTTAGCTAGCGGAAACTACGAGCAGTACTTC | CASSYLASGNYEQYF | many | TRBJ2-7 | TRBD2 | TRBV6-5
TGTGCCAGCACCGATGAAGAGGGTTATGGCTACACCTTC | CASTDEEGYGYTF | - | TRBJ1-2 | - | TRBV25-1
TGTGCCAGCAGCTTCCGACCAAGGGGGAATTCACCCCTCCACTTT | CASSFRPRGNSPLHF | many | TRBJ1-6 | - | TRBV11-1
TGCAGCGTTGCAATCCCGAGCACAGATACGCAGTATTTT | CSVAIPSTDTQYF | - | TRBJ2-3 | - | TRBV29-1
TGTGCCAGCAGCCCAGGCCTGGTGGGGAACACTGAAGCTTTCTTT | CASSPGLVGNTEAFF | many | TRBJ1-1 | - | TRBV9
TGTGCCAGCAGTGAAGCACCGGGACAGGGGGCCTCCTACGAGCAGTACTTC | CASSEAPGQGASYEQYF | many | TRBJ2-7 | TRBD1 | TRBV2
TGTGCCAGCAGTTTAATCCTAGCGAGTCCTAGAAACGAGCAGTACTTC | CASSLILASPRNEQYF | many | TRBJ2-7 | - | TRBV28
TGTGCCAGCAGTTTCGAATCTGGCAGGAACACCGGGGAGCTGTTTTTT | CASSFESGRNTGELFF | few | TRBJ2-2 | - | TRBV12-3/TRBV12-4
TGCGCCAGCAGCCTTGGGACTACTGAGCAGTTCTTC | CASSLGTTEQFF | few | TRBJ2-1 | TRBD2 | TRBV5-1
TGTGCCAGCACCCCTGTGGGCTACGAGCAGTACTTC | CASTPVGYEQYF | many | TRBJ2-7 | - | TRBV6-1
TGTGCCAGCAGCGTAGGGCAGAATTCACCCCTCCACTTT | CASSVGQNSPLHF | few | TRBJ1-6 | - | TRBV9
TGTGCCAGCAGTTTCCGCGAGGGAAAACAGGGGGTTGCTTTCTTT | CASSFREGKQGVAFF | many | TRBJ1-1 | TRBD1 | TRBV27
TGCAGTGCTAGAGATGTGGGAAAGCGGACTGAAGCTTTCTTT | CSARDVGKRTEAFF | - | TRBJ1-1 | - | TRBV20-1
TGTGCCAGCAGTTTGGTAGCGGGATTAAGCACAGATACGCAGTATTTT | CASSLVAGLSTDTQYF | many | TRBJ2-3 | TRBD2 | TRBV28
TGTGCCACCAGCAGAGTTACAGGGACCAAGGAGCCCCAGCATTTT | CATSRVTGTKEPQHF | few | TRBJ1-5 | - | TRBV15
TGTGCCAGCAGTTTCACAGGATTAGCGGGAGGGATAGATACGCAGTATTTT | CASSFTGLAGGIDTQYF | few | TRBJ2-3 | TRBD2 | TRBV6-2/TRBV6-3
TGTGCCAGCAGTGAAATTGGCCACATAGAGAGAGAGACCCAGTACTTC | CASSEIGHIERETQYF | few | TRBJ2-5 | - | TRBV6-1
TGTGCCAGCAGCGGCCTATACGCTAAAGAGACCCAGTACTTC | CASSGLYAKETQYF | few | TRBJ2-5 | - | TRBV7-2
TGCGCCAGCAGCCAAGATGGGGCTAGCGGCACAGATACGCAGTATTTT | CASSQDGASGTDTQYF | - | TRBJ2-3 | - | TRBV4-1
TGTGCCAGCAGTGCTGCGTTTTGGGACCAAAGACCTAGCAATCAGCCCCAGCATTTT | CASSAAFWDQRPSNQPQHF | - | TRBJ1-5 | - | TRBV6-1
TGCAGTGCTAGAGAACGGCAGGGGCAGTACTTC | CSARERQGQYF | - | TRBJ2-7 | - | TRBV20-1
TGTGCCAGCAGTCCTAGCTCCCCCTACTACGAGCAGTACTTC | CASSPSSPYYEQYF | few | TRBJ2-7 | - | TRBV6-2/TRBV6-3
TGTACCAGCAGTCCTACGGAGGGGGCGGGTGTTGACTATGGCTACACCTTC | CTSSPTEGAGVDYGYTF | - | TRBJ1-2 | TRBD1 | TRBV6-1
TGTGCCAGCAGTTACTCGTTCCAGCGGGTACACGAGCAGTACTTC | CASSYSFQRVHEQYF | many | TRBJ2-7 | - | TRBV6-5
TGTGCCAGCAGCCCCCCTCGGGCCAATGAGCAGTTCTTC | CASSPPRANEQFF | many | TRBJ2-1 | - | TRBV3-1
TGTGCCAGCAGCTCACCGGGATCGACGCAGTATTTT | CASSSPGSTQYF | - | TRBJ2-3 | - | TRBV7-2
TGTGCCAGCAGGGCGGGAATCGGGGCCTACGAGCAGTACTTC | CASRAGIGAYEQYF | few | TRBJ2-7 | - | TRBV6-1
TGTGCCAGTAGTATAACTTCGTCCGACGTCGGCGGCTACACCTTC | CASSITSSDVGGYTF | - | TRBJ1-2 | - | TRBV19
TGTGCCAGCAGCTCCCCGGGACACCACTACACCTTC | CASSSPGHHYTF | - | TRBJ1-2 | - | TRBV28
TGTGCCAGTAGTAGGGGGAGGACACCCAGTATGAACACTGAAGCTTTCTTT | CASSRGRTPSMNTEAFF | - | TRBJ1-1 | - | TRBV19
TGTGCCATCAGAAGAGCGGGGCCCACAGATACGCAGTATTTT | CAIRRAGPTDTQYF | - | TRBJ2-3 | TRBD2 | TRBV10-3
TGTGCCAGCAGTCACCGGGACAGGGGATGGGGAGAGACCCAGTACTTC | CASSHRDRGWGETQYF | many | TRBJ2-5 | TRBD1 | TRBV6-2/TRBV6-3
TGTGCCAGCAGTGGCGAGGTGGGCGAGCAGTACTTC | CASSGEVGEQYF | many | TRBJ2-7 | - | TRBV2
TGTGCCAGCAGTCGCCTCTTAAGCGGGGGCATGGACAATGAGCAGTTCTTC | CASSRLLSGGMDNEQFF | few | TRBJ2-1 | TRBD2 | TRBV27
TGTGCCAGCAGTTACCCTAGGACTAGCGGGAACTACGAGCAGTACTTC | CASSYPRTSGNYEQYF | many | TRBJ2-7 | TRBD2 | TRBV6-2/TRBV6-3
TGTGCCAGCAGTTACTCAGCCGGGCCCGAGCAGTACTTC | CASSYSAGPEQYF | few | TRBJ2-7 | - | TRBV6-5
TGTGCCAGCAGTTGGACAGGTGGGCGGGCTGAAGCTTTCTTT | CASSWTGGRAEAFF | - | TRBJ1-1 | TRBD1 | TRBV6-2/TRBV6-3
TGCGCCAGCAGTCAAACAGGAGATACTGGAAACACCATATATTTT | CASSQTGDTGNTIYF | - | TRBJ1-3 | - | TRBV5-1
TGCAGTGCGCCGCCTCCGGGGGTCGCGAACACCGGGGAGCTGTTTTTT | CSAPPPGVANTGELFF | few | TRBJ2-2 | - | TRBV20-1
TGTGCCAGCAGCTCCACTAGCGGGGTGAGCTCAGATACGCAGTATTTT | CASSSTSGVSSDTQYF | few | TRBJ2-3 | TRBD2 | TRBV7-2